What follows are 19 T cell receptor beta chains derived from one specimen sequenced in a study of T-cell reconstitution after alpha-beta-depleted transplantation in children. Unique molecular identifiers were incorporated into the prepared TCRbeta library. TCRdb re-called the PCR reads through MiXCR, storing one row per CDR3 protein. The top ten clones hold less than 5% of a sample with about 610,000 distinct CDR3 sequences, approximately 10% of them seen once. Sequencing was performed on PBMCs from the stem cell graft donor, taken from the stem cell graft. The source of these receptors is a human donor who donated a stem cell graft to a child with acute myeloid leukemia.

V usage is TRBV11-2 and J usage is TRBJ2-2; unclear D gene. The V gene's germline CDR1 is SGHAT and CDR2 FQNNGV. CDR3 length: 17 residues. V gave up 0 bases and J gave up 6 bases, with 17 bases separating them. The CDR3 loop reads CASSLDLARFRSGELFF. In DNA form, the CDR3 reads TGTGCCAGCAGCTTAGATTTGGCCAGGTTTCGATCCGGGGAGCTGTTTTTT.

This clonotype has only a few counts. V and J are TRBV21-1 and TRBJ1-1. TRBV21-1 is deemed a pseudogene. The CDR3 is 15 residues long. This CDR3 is CASSKQWDEDTEAFF. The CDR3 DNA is TGTGCCAGCAGCAAACAGTGGGATGAGGACACTGAAGCTTTCTTT.

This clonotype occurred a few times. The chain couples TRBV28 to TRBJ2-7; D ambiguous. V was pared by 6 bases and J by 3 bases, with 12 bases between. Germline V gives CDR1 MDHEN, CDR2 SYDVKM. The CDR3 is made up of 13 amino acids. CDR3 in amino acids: CASSTAPGYEQYF. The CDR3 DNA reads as TGTGCCAGCAGCACCGCCCCGGGCTACGAGCAGTACTTC.

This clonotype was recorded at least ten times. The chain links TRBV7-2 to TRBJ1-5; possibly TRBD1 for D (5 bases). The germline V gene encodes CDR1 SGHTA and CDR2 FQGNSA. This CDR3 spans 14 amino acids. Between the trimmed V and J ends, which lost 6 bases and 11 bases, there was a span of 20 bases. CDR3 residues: CASSLTEEVRAQHF. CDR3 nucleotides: TGTGCCAGCAGTCTGACAGAGGAGGTGAGGGCCCAGCATTTT.

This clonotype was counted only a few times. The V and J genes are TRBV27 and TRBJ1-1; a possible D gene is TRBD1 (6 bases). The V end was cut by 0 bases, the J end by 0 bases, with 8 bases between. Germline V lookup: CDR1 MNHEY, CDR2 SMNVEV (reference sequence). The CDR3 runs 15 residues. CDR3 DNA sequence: TGTGCCAGCAGTTTATCGGACAGATTGAACACTGAAGCTTTCTTT. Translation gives CASSLSDRLNTEAFF.

CDR3 coding DNA: TGCAGCGTTGAGACCATGACAGGTTCCCACAATGAGCAGTTCTTC. Protein sequence: CSVETMTGSHNEQFF. The rearrangement uses TRBV29-1 and TRBJ2-1, with D possibly TRBD1 on 6 matching bases. The ends were cut back, 3 bases at V and 5 bases at J, with 17 bases in the middle. The CDR3 runs 15 residues. The germline V gene has CDR1 SQVTM and CDR2 ANQGSEA.

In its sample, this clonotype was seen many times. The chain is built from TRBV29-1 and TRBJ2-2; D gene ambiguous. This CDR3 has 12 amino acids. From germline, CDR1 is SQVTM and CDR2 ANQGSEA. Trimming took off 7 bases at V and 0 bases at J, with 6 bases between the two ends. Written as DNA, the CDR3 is TGCAGCGCACTCGCGAACACCGGGGAGCTGTTTTTT. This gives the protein CSALANTGELFF.

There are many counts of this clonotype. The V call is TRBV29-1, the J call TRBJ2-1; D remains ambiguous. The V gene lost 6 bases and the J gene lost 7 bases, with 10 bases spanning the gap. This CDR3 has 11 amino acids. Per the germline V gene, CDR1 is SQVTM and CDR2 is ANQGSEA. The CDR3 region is CSVGTSNEQFF. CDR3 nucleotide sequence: TGCAGCGTGGGAACTTCGAATGAGCAGTTCTTC.

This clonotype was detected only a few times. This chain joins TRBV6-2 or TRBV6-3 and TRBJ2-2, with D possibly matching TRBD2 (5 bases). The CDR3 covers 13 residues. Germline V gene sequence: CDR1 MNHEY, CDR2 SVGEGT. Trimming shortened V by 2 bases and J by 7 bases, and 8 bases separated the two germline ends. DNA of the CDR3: TGTGCCAGCAGTTACGGGAGTGGCGGGGAGCTGTTTTTT. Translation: CASSYGSGGELFF.

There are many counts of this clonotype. CDR3 DNA sequence: TGCAGTGCTAGGCGACAGGGATCGGTCTACGAGCAGTACTTC. Its translation is CSARRQGSVYEQYF. The V call is TRBV20-1, the J call TRBJ2-7; TRBD1 matches at 7 bases. The CDR3 totals 14 residues. CDR1 DFQATT and CDR2 SNEGSKA come from the germline V gene (reference sequence). The junction had 8 bases not matched to a gene; V was cut back by 3 bases and J by 3 bases.

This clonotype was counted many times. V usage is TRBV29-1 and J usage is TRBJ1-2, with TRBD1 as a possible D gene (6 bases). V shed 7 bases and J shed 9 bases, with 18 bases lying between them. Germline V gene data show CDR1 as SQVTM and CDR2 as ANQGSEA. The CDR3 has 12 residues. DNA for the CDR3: TGCAGCGGACACAGGGAGCTCGGAAGCTACACCTTC. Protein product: CSGHRELGSYTF.

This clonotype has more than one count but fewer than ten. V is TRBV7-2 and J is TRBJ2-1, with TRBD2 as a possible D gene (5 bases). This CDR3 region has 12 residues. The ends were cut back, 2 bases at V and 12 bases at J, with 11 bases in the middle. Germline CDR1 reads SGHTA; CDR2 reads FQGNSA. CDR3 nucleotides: TGTGCCAGCAGCTTAACCGGGAAAAGGCAGTTCTTC. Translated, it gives CASSLTGKRQFF.

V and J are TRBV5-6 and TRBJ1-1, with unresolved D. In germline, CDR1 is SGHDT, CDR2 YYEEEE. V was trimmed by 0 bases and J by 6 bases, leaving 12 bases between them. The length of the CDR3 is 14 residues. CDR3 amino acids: CASSLGSLVPEAFF. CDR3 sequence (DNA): TGTGCCAGCAGCTTGGGCAGCCTCGTCCCTGAAGCTTTCTTT.

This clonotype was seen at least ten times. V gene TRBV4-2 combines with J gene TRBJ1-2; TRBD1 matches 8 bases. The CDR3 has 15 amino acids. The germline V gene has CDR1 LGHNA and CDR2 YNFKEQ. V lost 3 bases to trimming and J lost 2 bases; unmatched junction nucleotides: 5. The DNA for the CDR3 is TGTGCCAGCAGCCACCCGGACAGGGCGAACTATGGCTACACCTTC. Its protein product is CASSHPDRANYGYTF.

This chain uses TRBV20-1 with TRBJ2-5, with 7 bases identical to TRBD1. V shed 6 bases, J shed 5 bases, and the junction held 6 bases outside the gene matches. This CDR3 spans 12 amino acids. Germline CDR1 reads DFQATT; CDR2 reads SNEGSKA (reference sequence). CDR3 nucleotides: TGCAGTGCCGCCAGGGGGTCGGAGACCCAGTACTTC. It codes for CSAARGSETQYF.

The CDR3 is CASSEALTGVYGYTF. CDR3 nucleotide sequence: TGTGCCAGCAGTGAAGCGCTGACAGGGGTTTATGGCTACACCTTC. V and J are TRBV6-1 and TRBJ1-2, with 8 positions matching TRBD1. This CDR3 is 15 amino acids long. The germline CDR1 and CDR2 sequences are MNHNS and SASEGT. J lost 5 bases, V lost 0 bases, and 5 bases had no gene match.

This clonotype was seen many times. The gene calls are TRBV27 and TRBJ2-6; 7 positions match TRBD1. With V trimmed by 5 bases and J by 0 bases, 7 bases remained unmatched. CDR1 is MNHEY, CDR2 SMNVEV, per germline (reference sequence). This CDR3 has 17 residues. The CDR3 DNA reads TGTGCCAGCAGTGCACGGACAGGATACTCTGGGGCCAACGTCCTGACTTTC. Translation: CASSARTGYSGANVLTF.

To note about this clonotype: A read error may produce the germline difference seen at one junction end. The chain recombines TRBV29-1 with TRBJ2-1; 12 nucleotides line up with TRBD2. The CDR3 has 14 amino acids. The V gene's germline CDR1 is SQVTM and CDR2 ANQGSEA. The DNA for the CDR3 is TGCAGCGTTGTGGCTAGCGGGAGGGGTGATGAGCAGCTCTTC. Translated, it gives CSVVASGRGDEQLF.

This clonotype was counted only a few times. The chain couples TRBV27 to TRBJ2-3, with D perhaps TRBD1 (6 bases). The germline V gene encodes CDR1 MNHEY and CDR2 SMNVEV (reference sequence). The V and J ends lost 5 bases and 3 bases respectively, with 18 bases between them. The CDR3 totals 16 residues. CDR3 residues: CASSIGQSKGTDTQYF. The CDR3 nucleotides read TGTGCCAGCAGTATCGGACAGTCTAAGGGGACAGATACGCAGTATTTT.